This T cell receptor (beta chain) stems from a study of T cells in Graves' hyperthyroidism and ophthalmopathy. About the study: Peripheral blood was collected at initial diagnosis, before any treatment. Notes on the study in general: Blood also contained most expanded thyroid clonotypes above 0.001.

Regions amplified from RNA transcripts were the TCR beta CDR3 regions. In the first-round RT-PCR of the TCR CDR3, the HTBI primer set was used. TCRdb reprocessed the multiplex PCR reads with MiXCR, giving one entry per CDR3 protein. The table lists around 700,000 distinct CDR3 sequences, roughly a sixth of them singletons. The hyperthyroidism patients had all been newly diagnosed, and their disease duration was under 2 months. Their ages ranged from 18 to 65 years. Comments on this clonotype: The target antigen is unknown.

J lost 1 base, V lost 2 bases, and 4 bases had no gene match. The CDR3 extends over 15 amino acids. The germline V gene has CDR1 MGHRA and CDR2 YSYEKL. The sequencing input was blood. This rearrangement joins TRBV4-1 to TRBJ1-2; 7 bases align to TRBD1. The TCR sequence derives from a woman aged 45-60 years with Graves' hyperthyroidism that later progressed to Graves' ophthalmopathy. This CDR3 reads CASSQPDRDNYGYTF. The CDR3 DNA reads TGCGCCAGCAGCCAACCCGACAGGGATAACTATGGCTACACCTTC.